What follows describes a single T cell receptor beta chain. Germline V CDR1 and CDR2: SGHAT, FQNNGV. With 6 bases clipped from V and 5 bases from J, the junction kept 21 bases outside the gene matches. This CDR3 spans 19 amino acids. Autoimmune disease history or systemic immunosuppression disqualified patients. On cycle 4 day 1 and cycle 7 day 1, as well as at baseline, blood was sampled. Assay: immunoSEQ multiplex PCR; the TCRdb copy retains only in-frame clones and omits some. The profile shows under 70,000 clones, around 90% of them singletons. The sample originates from a study of OX40 agonist ivuxolimab in advanced cancers.

V usage is TRBV11-2 and J usage is TRBJ2-1, with 8 bases aligning to TRBD2. The starting material was CD4+ or CD8+ T cells sorted from blood, obtained in a trial of the OX40 agonist ivuxolimab. This clonotype was sampled from an adult with an advanced solid tumor such as melanoma, head and neck, liver or kidney cancer. The CDR3, as DNA: TGTGCCAGCAGTCTCAACCCGCCCAGCGGGGGCTATACTCACAATGAGCAGTTCTTC. Residues: CASSLNPPSGGYTHNEQFF.